The rows below give T cell receptor beta chains drawn from one sample of a study of somatic mutations in cytotoxic T cells in rheumatoid arthritis. Using immunoSEQ multiplex PCR, the repertoire was profiled, and TCRdb retains in-frame clones only, with some absent. The table lists 15,000 to 20,000 clones, more than 70% of them singletons. The sequencing sample was made of CD8+ T cells sorted from blood. The receptors come from an adult with rheumatoid arthritis. The CDR3 runs from the conserved cysteine through the conserved F or W. Fields, in order: J gene, V gene, D gene, clone size, CDR3 DNA, CDR3 protein. D genes are given only for firm matches. Some rows mark clone size as missing; the rest say once, few, many or name a class of expanded clone.

>TRBJ2-3|TRBV29-1|.|once
TGCAGCGTTGAAGATCGGTATAGGGGGGGCACAGATACGCAGTATTTT
CSVEDRYRGGTDTQYF
>TRBJ1-1|TRBV6-1|TRBD1|.
TGTGCCAGCAGTGAAGGGCAGGGGGCGACTGAAGCTTTCTTT
CASSEGQGATEAFF
>TRBJ2-7|TRBV11-3|.|.
TGTGCCAGCAGCTTAGCAGTGGGGAACGAGCAGTACTTC
CASSLAVGNEQYF
>TRBJ1-5|TRBV19|TRBD1|few
TGTGCCAGTACCACAGGGGGTCAGCCCCAGCATTTT
CASTTGGQPQHF
>TRBJ1-2|TRBV2|.|.
TGTGCCAGCAGTGAAATGGGAATCACTAACTATGGCTACACCTTC
CASSEMGITNYGYTF
>TRBJ2-7|TRBV7-9|.|.
TGTGCCAGCAGCTTATTGGAGGACGAGCAGTACTTC
CASSLLEDEQYF
>TRBJ1-1|TRBV7-3|.|.
TGTGCCAGCAGCTTAGGCCCGGACATCGCGAACACTGAAGCTTTCTTT
CASSLGPDIANTEAFF
>TRBJ1-1|TRBV5-6|.|once
TGTGCCAGCAGCTTGGAGGTAGGGAACACTGAAGCTTTCTTT
CASSLEVGNTEAFF
>TRBJ1-1|TRBV6-1|.|once
TGTGCCAGCAGCCTTCATCCCCGTTTTGAAGCTTTCTTT
CASSLHPRFEAFF
>TRBJ2-7|TRBV6-6|.|few
TGTGCCAGCAGTTACGCGGGGATCGGATACGAGCAGTACTTC
CASSYAGIGYEQYF
>TRBJ1-1|TRBV5-1|TRBD1|.
TGCGCCAGCAGCCCCGGACAGGAGAACACTGAAGCTTTCTTT
CASSPGQENTEAFF
>TRBJ1-4|TRBV2|.|.
TGTGCCAGCAGGCCGCGGGGGGGCAACAATGAAAAACTGTTTTTT
CASRPRGGNNEKLFF
>TRBJ2-7|TRBV27|.|.
TGTGCCAGCAGTTATTCCGGGGGGCCCTACGAGCAGTACTTC
CASSYSGGPYEQYF
>TRBJ1-2|TRBV13|.|.
TGTGCCAGCAGCTTAGATGAGGCAGGCGGTGGCTACACCTTC
CASSLDEAGGGYTF